This T cell receptor (beta chain) was recorded in a study of cytomegalovirus exposure and HLA in healthy donors. Unrecorded immune exposures were likely, despite nominal health at sampling. The PCR was carried out with 60 Vbeta primers and 13 Jbeta primers. Sequencing was performed with immunoSEQ multiplex PCR; in TCRdb, only in-frame clones are kept and a portion is missing. The table records some 87,000 clones, more than 60% of them present only once. Trimming took 7 bases from V and 6 from J; bases not matched to a gene: 11. CDR3 size: 16 residues. Germline CDR1 SGHVS, CDR2 FNYEAQ. This sequence joins TRBV7-6 and TRBJ2-2, with 10 bases matching TRBD2. Sequenced input: PBMCs. This clonotype was obtained from a man aged 18 to 29 in good health and CMV-seropositive. The CDR3 spells CASNHPGLAKSGELFF. The CDR3 region has the DNA TGTGCCAGCAACCACCCGGGACTAGCGAAGTCCGGGGAGCTGTTTTTT.